These 31 T cell receptor beta chains were all obtained from the same sample, sequenced in a study of blood T cells in healthy people across ages. A sample-barcoded 5' primer and a J-beta primer mix were used in a second PCR of roughly 7 to 11 cycles. TCRdb fed the 5' RACE reads into MiXCR, producing one record per CDR3 protein. This table holds 650,000 to 1,000,000 distinct CDR3 sequences, less than 60% found once. Sequencing was carried out using blood. These TCRs come from a man older than 75 in good health.

This clonotype was recorded once. This rearrangement joins TRBV25-1 to TRBJ1-1; D not certain. The V end was cut by 4 bases, the J end by 8 bases, with 5 bases between. Germline-derived CDR1 and CDR2 are MGHDK and SYGVNS. This CDR3 comprises 10 residues. The CDR3 loop is CASSGGEAFF. The CDR3 nucleotides are TGTGCCAGCAGTGGAGGAGAAGCTTTCTTT.

V and J are TRBV2 and TRBJ2-6, with TRBD1 matching over 8 bases. After removal of 7 bases from V and 2 bases from J, the junction contained 4 bases not matched to a gene. This CDR3 is built from 15 residues. Germline V gene lookup returns CDR1 SNHLY and CDR2 FYNNEI. The CDR3 spells CASKDRATGANVLTF. The CDR3 DNA sequence: TGTGCCAGCAAGGACAGGGCCACTGGGGCCAACGTCCTGACTTTC.

This clonotype was detected only a few times. This chain's CDR3 is CASSEIFLPQETQYF. CDR3 nucleotide sequence: TGTGCCAGCAGTGAAATCTTCTTACCTCAAGAGACCCAGTACTTC. V and J are TRBV6-1 and TRBJ2-5; D is unclear. CDR3 length equals 15 residues. V was pared by 2 bases and J by 2 bases, with 12 bases between. CDR1 and CDR2 from the germline V gene are MNHNS and SASEGT.

There are a few counts of this clonotype. The rearrangement links TRBV7-2 to TRBJ2-7; maybe TRBD2 (6 bases). Between the trimmed V and J ends, which lost 5 bases and 2 bases, there was a span of 13 bases. CDR1 is SGHTA and CDR2 is FQGNSA in the germline V gene. CDR3 size: 14 residues. The CDR3 is CASSPNSGPYEQYF. The CDR3 DNA reads TGTGCCAGCAGCCCCAATAGCGGCCCCTACGAGCAGTACTTC.

This clonotype was seen a handful of times. The chain links TRBV20-1 to TRBJ2-1; D not certain. CDR1 is DFQATT and CDR2 is SNEGSKA in the germline V gene (reference sequence). Trimming stripped 3 bases from V and 5 bases from J, with 29 bases between. This CDR3 has 19 residues. CDR3 sequence reads: CSASYLQMCKPNPHNEQFF. For the CDR3, the DNA is TGCAGTGCTAGTTATCTCCAGATGTGCAAGCCTAATCCTCACAATGAGCAGTTCTTC.

The rearrangement uses TRBV7-2 and TRBJ1-6; the D is unclear. V lost 5 bases, J lost 6 bases, and 14 bases lay in between. CDR3 length: 15 residues. The germline V gene encodes CDR1 SGHTA and CDR2 FQGNSA. The CDR3 region has the DNA TGTGCCAGCAGCCTCTCACTCGGGAGTAATTCACCCCTCCACTTT. Translating it yields CASSLSLGSNSPLHF.

The V and J genes are TRBV12-3 or TRBV12-4 and TRBJ2-1, with D uncertain. Trimming cost V 1 base and J 8 bases, with 12 bases left between them. The CDR3 runs to 14 residues. The CDR3 DNA is TGTGCCAGCAGTTTAGGGACGCAGTACGATGAGCAGTTCTTC. Its protein is CASSLGTQYDEQFF.

This chain links TRBV27 with TRBJ2-7; D is perhaps TRBD1 or TRBD2 (6 bases each). The CDR3 is made up of 13 amino acids. Germline values: CDR1 MNHEY, CDR2 SMNVEV (reference sequence). The V end was cut by 8 bases, the J end by 4 bases, with 15 bases between. Here the CDR3 reads CASGRGGRYEQYF. DNA of the CDR3: TGTGCCAGCGGTCGAGGGGGGAGATACGAGCAGTACTTC.

The chain carries TRBV9 and TRBJ2-5; D is perhaps TRBD2 (6 bases). The germline V gene has CDR1 SGDLS and CDR2 YYNGEE. The germline V and J ends were trimmed by 3 bases and 11 bases, with 23 bases remaining between them. This CDR3 region has 15 residues. The CDR3 DNA is TGTGCCAGCAGCGCAACCTCCGGAGCCGGGGGAGAGCAGTACTTC. As protein: CASSATSGAGGEQYF.

The CDR3 nucleotides are TGTGCCAGCAGTTTAGGCGGGGGGGGTTTCAATGAGCAGTACTTC. It yields the protein CASSLGGGGFNEQYF. This chain connects TRBV27 to TRBJ2-7, with TRBD2 matching over 9 bases. V trimming: 2 bases; J trimming: 7 bases; junction bases outside the gene matches: 9. This CDR3 is built from 15 residues. CDR1 and CDR2 from the germline V gene are MNHEY and SMNVEV (reference sequence).

This clonotype was picked up a small number of times. The rearrangement joins TRBV20-1 to TRBJ2-7, with D maybe TRBD1 (5 bases). The CDR3 length is 13 residues. Germline CDR1 is DFQATT and CDR2 is SNEGSKA (reference sequence). V lost 3 bases to trimming and J lost 7 bases, with 16 bases between them. DNA for the CDR3: TGCAGTGCTAGTGACGGACACGTCAATGAGCAGTACTTC. The encoded protein is CSASDGHVNEQYF.

The CDR3 DNA reads as TGTGCCAGCAGTTTAGGACTAGCGGGACCTGGAAACATTCAGTACTTC. Amino acid sequence: CASSLGLAGPGNIQYF. The chain links TRBV12-3 or TRBV12-4 to TRBJ2-4; 11 positions agree with TRBD2. V was clipped by 1 base and J by 6 bases; unmatched bases: 5. The length of the CDR3 is 16 residues.

This clonotype is a singleton in its sample. This chain links TRBV7-8 with TRBJ2-1; 15 nucleotides match TRBD2. CDR3 size: 15 residues. Germline CDR1 reads SGHVS; CDR2 reads FQNEAQ. Trimming removed 4 bases from V and 7 bases from J; junction bases left unmatched: 2. This CDR3 reads CASSWTSGRGNEQFF. The DNA for the CDR3 is TGTGCCAGCAGCTGGACTAGCGGGAGGGGTAATGAGCAGTTCTTC.

This clonotype showed up many times. J is TRBJ1-4 and V is TRBV11-1; possibly TRBD1 for D (6 bases). Trimming removed 5 bases from V and 4 bases from J, with 14 bases in between. CDR1 and CDR2 from the germline V gene are SGHAT and FQDESV (reference sequence). The CDR3 has 15 amino acids. The CDR3 DNA is TGTGCCAGCAGCGAGACGGGACACCGTAATGAAAAACTGTTTTTT. It specifies CASSETGHRNEKLFF.

The V gene is TRBV20-1, the J gene TRBJ2-1, with TRBD2 matching over 10 bases. The CDR3 spans 14 residues. The germline V gene has CDR1 DFQATT and CDR2 SNEGSKA (reference sequence). The trim removed 3 bases at V and 10 bases at J, leaving 9 bases unmatched. CDR3 residues: CSARASGSSYEQFF. In nucleotides, the CDR3 is TGCAGTGCTAGGGCTAGCGGGAGCTCCTACGAGCAGTTCTTC.

CDR3: CSVQVGSNEETQYF. The CDR3 bases are TGCAGCGTCCAGGTGGGCAGCAACGAAGAGACCCAGTACTTC. The chain links TRBV29-1 to TRBJ2-5, with unresolved D. Between the trimmed V and J ends, which lost 6 bases and 3 bases, there was a span of 17 bases. The germline V gene encodes CDR1 SQVTM and CDR2 ANQGSEA. The CDR3 extends over 14 amino acids.

The sample holds a few counts of this clonotype. The V gene is TRBV27, the J gene TRBJ2-7; TRBD1 matches 9 bases. The V gene's germline CDR1 is MNHEY and CDR2 SMNVEV (reference sequence). V lost 5 bases, J lost 2 bases, and 7 bases stayed unmatched. CDR3 length equals 15 residues. CDR3: CASSPRDRVAYEQYF. The CDR3 DNA reads TGTGCCAGCAGTCCCCGGGACAGGGTGGCCTACGAGCAGTACTTC.

The chain couples TRBV2 to TRBJ2-1; a weak D match, TRBD2 (6 bases). The J call is uncertain, as TRBJ2-7 better fits the DNA end. Germline-derived CDR1 and CDR2 are SNHLY and FYNNEI. The CDR3 sequence is 15 residues long. In DNA form, the CDR3 reads TGTGCCAGCCAAACTAGCCAGGGCTCCTACAATGAGCAGTACTTC. Amino acid sequence: CASQTSQGSYNEQYF.

This clonotype was recorded only once. Written as DNA, the CDR3 is TGTGCCAGCAGTGATTGGCCGAAGACCCAGTACTTC. Amino acid sequence: CASSDWPKTQYF. The V gene is TRBV2, the J gene TRBJ2-5; no reliable D call. V was cut by 3 bases and J by 6 bases, with 8 bases left in between. Germline CDR1 SNHLY, CDR2 FYNNEI. This CDR3 is built from 12 residues.

This clonotype has a handful of counts. The chain uses TRBV10-3 and TRBJ2-5; 14 nucleotides agree with TRBD2. Losses at the gene ends were 4 bases for V and 12 bases for J; bases not matched to a gene: 4. CDR1 is ENHRY and CDR2 is SYGVKD in the germline V gene. The CDR3 spans 13 residues. This chain's CDR3 is CAISGGTSGREYF. In DNA, the CDR3 is TGTGCCATCAGTGGAGGGACTAGCGGGAGAGAGTACTTC.

For this clonotype: A much larger clone differs from this one at a single base, so this may be a read error. The J gene is TRBJ2-1, the V gene TRBV29-1, with 9 nucleotides matching TRBD1. V shed 1 base, J shed 4 bases, and the junction held 5 bases outside the gene matches. CDR3 length equals 15 residues. The V gene's germline CDR1 is SQVTM and CDR2 ANQGSEA. Written as DNA, the CDR3 is TGCAGCGTTGAAGCCTGTGGGACAGGGTACAATGAGCAGTTCTTC. It is translated as CSVEACGTGYNEQFF.

This sequence joins TRBV9 and TRBJ2-1, with TRBD2 as a possible D gene (6 bases). V lost 2 bases and J 13 bases, leaving 19 bases between the germline ends. Germline CDR1 reads SGDLS; CDR2 reads YYNGEE. The CDR3 is 14 residues long. This CDR3 reads CASSVTGSQETQFF. The CDR3, as DNA: TGTGCCAGCAGCGTCACCGGGAGTCAGGAGACCCAGTTCTTC.

This clonotype was seen a single time. V is TRBV20-1 and J is TRBJ1-1; tentatively, D is TRBD1 (6 bases). This CDR3 has 14 residues. Trimming shortened V by 6 bases and J by 0 bases, and 14 bases separated the two germline ends. Germline V gene data show CDR1 as DFQATT and CDR2 as SNEGSKA (reference sequence). CDR3 protein: CSATKGGLNTEAFF. CDR3 DNA: TGCAGTGCCACAAAGGGGGGTTTGAACACTGAAGCTTTCTTT.

CDR3 sequence (DNA): TGTGCCAGCAGCCAAGAAGTGGGTCTCGGCGTTAGCACAGATACGCAGTATTTT. Protein product: CASSQEVGLGVSTDTQYF. The chain joins TRBV4-2 to TRBJ2-3; the D is unclear. Germline V lookup: CDR1 LGHNA, CDR2 YNFKEQ. V lost 0 bases to trimming and J lost 0 bases, with 16 bases between them. The length of the CDR3 is 18 residues.

Concerning this clonotype itself: At one end, the junction sequence differs from germline, possibly due to a read error. V and J are TRBV5-1 and TRBJ2-5; 12 bases are shared with TRBD2. The CDR3 is made up of 16 amino acids. The germline V gene has CDR1 SGHRS and CDR2 YFSETQ. The CDR3 spells CASSLRLAGVGGTKYF. CDR3 in DNA: TGCGCCAGCAGCCTTCGACTAGCGGGAGTAGGAGGGACCAAGTACTTC.

The chain joins TRBV28 to TRBJ1-4; D remains unclear. The CDR3 length is 16 residues. Per germline, CDR1 MDHEN and CDR2 SYDVKM. V was trimmed by 3 bases and J by 7 bases, leaving 18 bases between them. The CDR3 sequence is CASSFPTEGQSEKLFF. In DNA form, the CDR3 reads TGTGCCAGCAGTTTCCCAACGGAGGGTCAGAGTGAAAAACTGTTTTTT.

The CDR3 region is CASSPHGYYEQYF. CDR3 DNA sequence: TGTGCCAGCAGCCCCCACGGGTACTACGAGCAGTACTTC. This chain connects TRBV7-9 to TRBJ2-7; D uncertain. Per the germline V gene, CDR1 is SEHNR and CDR2 is FQNEAQ (reference sequence). CDR3 size: 13 residues. V shed 5 bases and J shed 3 bases, with 11 bases lying between them.

V gene TRBV20-1 combines with J gene TRBJ2-7; no definite D call. Per germline, CDR1 DFQATT and CDR2 SNEGSKA (reference sequence). The germline V and J ends were trimmed by 4 bases and 3 bases, with 7 bases remaining between them. The CDR3 has 11 amino acids. CDR3 in DNA: TGCAGTGCTACGGTCGGCTACGAGCAGTACTTC. Its translation is CSATVGYEQYF.

This clonotype was observed a few times. This chain links TRBV13 with TRBJ2-1; the match to TRBD2 covers 10 bases. V was clipped by 5 bases and J by 1 base; unmatched bases: 5. Germline V lookup: CDR1 PRHDT, CDR2 FYEKMQ (reference sequence). The CDR3 runs 16 residues. The CDR3 protein is CASSAPGLASYNEQFF. The CDR3 DNA reads TGTGCCAGCAGCGCTCCGGGACTAGCGTCCTACAATGAGCAGTTCTTC.

CDR3 nucleotide sequence: TGTGCCAGCTCACCAGCCGGGGGTGCTGAAAAACTGTTTTTT. Encoded protein: CASSPAGGAEKLFF. The gene calls are TRBV18 and TRBJ1-4, with a weak D call TRBD1 (5 bases). The CDR3 has 14 amino acids. V dropped 2 bases and J dropped 7 bases, with 11 bases sitting between them. The germline CDR1 and CDR2 sequences are KGHSH and LQKENI.

This rearrangement joins TRBV20-1 to TRBJ2-3; the D gene is possibly TRBD2 (6 bases). Between the trimmed V and J ends, which lost 2 bases and 1 base, there was a span of 10 bases. Germline V gene data show CDR1 as DFQATT and CDR2 as SNEGSKA (reference sequence). The CDR3 length is 14 residues. CDR3: CSARSSVGTDTQYF. CDR3 nucleotide sequence: TGCAGTGCTAGATCTAGCGTGGGCACAGATACGCAGTATTTT.